The rows below give T cell receptor beta chains drawn from one sample of a study of control samples from healthy donors and cancer patients. The protocol was immunoSEQ multiplex PCR, while the TCRdb copy is restricted to in-frame clones and leaves out a portion. The sample lists about 98,000 clones, about 79% seen once, with approximately 10% in the top ten. The sequencing input was blood. Receptors were obtained from a woman in her 30s in good health. Each CDR3 is given with its conserved first and last residue. Fields, in order: clone size, J gene, V gene, D gene, CDR3 protein, CDR3 DNA. A D gene is named only where the DNA matches it firmly. Clone sizes are given selectively: once, few, many, or a class where the clone is expanded.

. | TRBJ2-2 | TRBV19 | . | CASTWRGLGGGTGELFF | TGTGCCAGTACCTGGAGAGGGTTAGGAGGAGGCACCGGGGAGCTGTTTTTT
. | TRBJ2-7 | TRBV5-1 | . | CASRAGIGEQYF | TGCGCCAGCAGAGCTGGGATAGGTGAGCAGTACTTC
. | TRBJ1-2 | TRBV29-1 | TRBD1 | CSVGDRDVGYTF | TGCAGCGTGGGGGACAGGGATGTGGGCTACACCTTC
. | TRBJ1-4 | TRBV29-1 | . | CSATGQSGATNEKLFF | TGCAGCGCAACCGGACAGTCCGGAGCAACTAATGAAAAACTGTTTTTT
few | TRBJ2-1 | TRBV12-3/TRBV12-4 | . | CASRTGTYEFF | TGTGCCAGCAGAACGGGGACTTATGAGTTCTTC
. | TRBJ1-1 | TRBV6-5 | . | CASRSLTVNTEAFF | TGTGCCAGCAGATCATTGACGGTGAACACTGAAGCTTTCTTT
. | TRBJ1-3 | TRBV5-8 | TRBD1 | CASSVTGAVRVAGNTIYF | TGTGCCAGCAGCGTGACAGGGGCAGTAAGGGTGGCTGGAAACACCATATATTTT
. | TRBJ1-3 | TRBV11-2 | . | CASSSHLPMQSAFGNTIYF | TGTGCCAGCAGCTCACATTTACCCATGCAGAGCGCCTTTGGAAACACCATATATTTT
. | TRBJ1-4 | TRBV25-1 | TRBD1 | CASTITGGSGEKLFF | TGTGCCAGCACTATAACAGGGGGCAGTGGGGAAAAACTGTTTTTT
many | TRBJ2-7 | TRBV12-3/TRBV12-4 | TRBD1 | CASRGQSYEQYF | TGTGCCAGCAGGGGACAGTCCTACGAGCAGTACTTC
once | TRBJ2-3 | TRBV9 | . | CASSVELAPTDTQYF | TGTGCCAGCAGCGTAGAGTTGGCTCCCACAGATACGCAGTATTTT
few | TRBJ1-1 | TRBV12-3/TRBV12-4 | . | CASSSRDTEAFF | TGTGCCAGCAGTTCCCGGGACACTGAAGCTTTCTTT
. | TRBJ1-2 | TRBV24-1 | TRBD1 | CATSDLRTGGDYGYTF | TGTGCCACCAGTGATTTGCGGACAGGGGGCGACTATGGCTACACCTTC
. | TRBJ2-5 | TRBV7-9 | . | CASSWGAQETQYF | TGTGCCAGCAGCTGGGGAGCACAAGAGACCCAGTACTTC
. | TRBJ2-7 | TRBV25-1 | . | CASSTPQTHEQYF | TGTGCCAGCAGTACCCCACAGACCCACGAGCAGTACTTC
. | TRBJ1-5 | TRBV29-1 | . | CSVRDGGQPQHF | TGCAGCGTCCGGGACGGGGGGCAGCCCCAGCATTTT
. | TRBJ2-2 | TRBV30 | TRBD1 | CAWGGQGVGELFF | TGTGCCTGGGGAGGACAGGGGGTCGGGGAGCTGTTTTTT
. | TRBJ2-5 | TRBV7-2 | TRBD2 | CASSSGGLQETQYF | TGTGCCAGTTCTAGCGGGGGACTACAAGAGACCCAGTACTTC
. | TRBJ2-3 | TRBV20-1 | TRBD2 | CSASLASGGHSTDTQYF | TGCAGTGCTAGTCTGGCTAGCGGGGGGCATAGCACAGATACGCAGTATTTT
. | TRBJ1-2 | TRBV4-3 | . | CASSQGQTNYGYTF | TGCGCCAGCAGCCAAGGGCAGACTAACTATGGCTACACCTTC
. | TRBJ2-7 | TRBV5-4 | TRBD1 | CASSLLGGNYEQYF | TGTGCCAGCAGCTTATTAGGGGGCAACTACGAGCAGTACTTC
. | TRBJ2-4 | TRBV7-8 | TRBD1 | CASRPDRGEAKNIQYF | TGTGCCAGCAGACCTGACAGGGGGGAGGCCAAAAACATTCAGTACTTC
few | TRBJ2-7 | TRBV7-3 | . | CASSPLELLSYEQYF | TGTGCCAGCAGCCCCCTTGAACTGCTCAGCTACGAGCAGTACTTC
. | TRBJ1-2 | TRBV6-5 | . | CASRRQIANYGYTF | TGTGCCAGCAGACGACAGATAGCTAACTATGGCTACACCTTC
. | TRBJ2-1 | TRBV7-2 | . | CASSLEWEQFF | TGTGCCAGCAGCTTAGAATGGGAGCAGTTCTTC
few | TRBJ2-1 | TRBV10-2 | TRBD1 | CASSETGGAWNEQFF | TGCGCCAGCAGTGAAACAGGGGGCGCTTGGAATGAGCAGTTCTTC
. | TRBJ2-3 | TRBV19 | TRBD1 | CASSSQGDRTDTQYF | TGTGCCAGTAGTTCACAGGGGGACCGCACAGATACGCAGTATTTT
. | TRBJ2-5 | TRBV3-1/TRBV3-2 | . | CASSQAGSRPHF | TGTGCCAGCAGCCAAGCTGGATCAAGGCCCCACTTC
. | TRBJ2-1 | TRBV29-1 | . | CSVVVRGQGEVGNEQFF | TGCAGCGTTGTAGTGAGGGGCCAGGGAGAGGTTGGCAATGAGCAGTTCTTC
few | TRBJ1-5 | TRBV6-2/TRBV6-3 | TRBD1 | CASSYLNRGTQPQHF | TGTGCCAGCAGTTACCTCAACAGGGGGACTCAGCCCCAGCATTTT
. | TRBJ2-2 | TRBV24-1 | . | CATSDYPGTGELFF | TGTGCCACCAGTGATTACCCAGGGACCGGGGAGCTGTTTTTT
. | TRBJ2-1 | TRBV10-3 | TRBD1 | CAISKFGTGGVDEQFF | TGTGCCATCAGCAAATTCGGGACAGGGGGTGTCGATGAGCAGTTCTTC
. | TRBJ2-3 | TRBV2 | TRBD2 | CASSASGVPRTDTQYF | TGTGCCAGCAGTGCTAGCGGGGTGCCCCGTACAGATACGCAGTATTTT
. | TRBJ2-3 | TRBV4-1 | . | CASSQGRTDTQYF | TGCGCCAGCAGCCAAGGGAGAACAGATACGCAGTATTTT
. | TRBJ1-2 | TRBV19 | . | CASSIGETRGGYTF | TGTGCCAGTAGTATCGGAGAGACCCGTGGTGGCTACACCTTC
once | TRBJ1-1 | TRBV18 | . | CASSPSSAGETEAFF | TGTGCCAGCTCACCATCCTCCGCGGGAGAAACTGAAGCTTTCTTT
. | TRBJ2-7 | TRBV19 | . | CASSPRHGHEQYF | TGTGCCAGTAGTCCCCGACATGGGCACGAGCAGTACTTC
. | TRBJ2-3 | TRBV7-2 | . | CASLTRSTDTQYF | TGTGCCAGCCTAACGAGGAGCACAGATACGCAGTATTTT
. | TRBJ2-3 | TRBV29-1 | . | CSLVDTGIDTQYF | TGCAGCCTGGTGGACACCGGCATAGATACGCAGTATTTT
few | TRBJ1-5 | TRBV6-5 | . | CASSTVLGQPQHF | TGTGCCAGCAGTACCGTTTTGGGTCAGCCCCAGCATTTT
. | TRBJ1-1 | TRBV5-5 | . | CASSLGISGAGMNTEAFF | TGTGCCAGCAGCTTGGGGATCAGTGGGGCAGGGATGAACACTGAAGCTTTCTTT
. | TRBJ2-2 | TRBV6-5 | . | CASRSSAGELFF | TGTGCCAGCAGGTCTAGCGCCGGGGAGCTGTTTTTT
. | TRBJ1-1 | TRBV13 | . | CASSLSRRLGEAFF | TGTGCCAGCAGCTTGTCCCGCCGGCTCGGAGAAGCTTTCTTT
medium-sized | TRBJ2-1 | TRBV19 | TRBD1 | CASSIDGYQGADNEQFF | TGTGCCAGTAGTATAGATGGTTACCAGGGGGCGGACAATGAGCAGTTCTTC
few | TRBJ2-7 | TRBV11-3 | . | CASSLAGAYEQYF | TGTGCCAGCAGCTTAGCGGGGGCCTACGAGCAGTACTTC
. | TRBJ1-1 | TRBV19 | TRBD1 | CASSTTGGLDTEAFF | TGTGCCAGTAGTACGACAGGGGGGCTGGACACTGAAGCTTTCTTT
once | TRBJ1-1 | TRBV5-1 | . | CASTWTDQNTEAFF | TGCGCCAGCACCTGGACCGATCAAAACACTGAAGCTTTCTTT
. | TRBJ1-1 | TRBV3-1/TRBV3-2 | TRBD1 | CASSQKPGQGAKTEAFF | TGTGCCAGCAGCCAAAAACCGGGACAGGGGGCGAAGACTGAAGCTTTCTTT
. | TRBJ2-5 | TRBV6-2/TRBV6-3 | . | CASSYRSGSGETQYF | TGTGCCAGCAGTTACAGGAGCGGGTCGGGGGAGACCCAGTACTTC